This T cell receptor (beta chain) was captured by sequencing in a study of blood T cell repertoires in COVID-19. Study context: Some COVID-19 samples were acute and others convalescent; all came from the United States, Italy and Spain. Sources were T cells, B-cell-depleted T cells, or PBMCs; the material itself was cDNA or gDNA.

The CDR3 sequence is 12 residues long. Trimming pared 4 bases from V and 1 base from J, leaving 3 bases between. Germline V CDR1 and CDR2: KGHSH, LQKENI. Here immunoSEQ multiplex PCR was the method, and the copy in TCRdb shows in-frame clones only, minus some. The repertoire has fewer than 300,000 clones, 83% of them found once; the top ten carry approximately 9%. V gene TRBV18 combines with J gene TRBJ2-3; D remains ambiguous. Sequencing input: peripheral blood. The sequence derives from a woman between 50 and 59 years old who had recovered from COVID-19. CDR3 sequence reads: CASSRGTDTQYF. In nucleotides, the CDR3 is TGTGCCAGCTCACGAGGCACAGATACGCAGTATTTT.